This TCR beta chain was sequenced during a study of control samples from healthy donors and cancer patients. Repertoires were generated with immunoSEQ multiplex PCR, while TCRdb's copy carries only in-frame clones and drops some. The sample table includes about 190,000 clones. The junction had 6 bases not matched to a gene; V was cut back by 4 bases and J by 3 bases. CDR1 and CDR2 (germline): SGHRS, YFSETQ. This CDR3 has 15 residues. Sequenced material: blood. The chain couples TRBV5-1 to TRBJ2-7; 11 bases agree with TRBD1. The clonotype comes from a woman aged 25 to 39 in good health. The CDR3 nucleotides read TGCGCCAGCAGCGCGGCCGGGACAGGGGGCTACGAGCAGTACTTC. It is translated as CASSAAGTGGYEQYF.